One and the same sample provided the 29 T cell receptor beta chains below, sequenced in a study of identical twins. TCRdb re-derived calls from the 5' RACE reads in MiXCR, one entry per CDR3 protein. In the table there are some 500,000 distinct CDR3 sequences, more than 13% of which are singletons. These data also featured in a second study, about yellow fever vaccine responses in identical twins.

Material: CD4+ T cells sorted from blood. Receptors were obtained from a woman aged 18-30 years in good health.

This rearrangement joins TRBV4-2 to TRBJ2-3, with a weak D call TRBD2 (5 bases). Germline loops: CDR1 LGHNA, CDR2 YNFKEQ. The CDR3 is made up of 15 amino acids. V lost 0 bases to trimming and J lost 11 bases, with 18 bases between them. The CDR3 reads CASSQDTGYTRGQYF. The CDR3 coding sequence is TGTGCCAGCAGCCAAGACACCGGGTACACACGGGGGCAGTATTTT.

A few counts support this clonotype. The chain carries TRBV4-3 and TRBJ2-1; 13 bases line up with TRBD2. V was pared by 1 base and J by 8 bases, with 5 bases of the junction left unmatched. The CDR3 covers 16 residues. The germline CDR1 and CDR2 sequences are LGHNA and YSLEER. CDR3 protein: CASSQGRLAGGDEQFF. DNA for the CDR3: TGCGCCAGCAGCCAAGGACGACTAGCGGGAGGAGATGAGCAGTTCTTC.

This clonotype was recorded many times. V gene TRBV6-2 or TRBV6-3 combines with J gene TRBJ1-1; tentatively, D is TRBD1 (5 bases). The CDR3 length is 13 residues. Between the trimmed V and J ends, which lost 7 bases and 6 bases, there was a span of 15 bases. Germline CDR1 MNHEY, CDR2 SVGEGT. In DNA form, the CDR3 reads TGTGCCAGCACCTTGGGGGACCCACCTGAAGCTTTCTTT. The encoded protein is CASTLGDPPEAFF.

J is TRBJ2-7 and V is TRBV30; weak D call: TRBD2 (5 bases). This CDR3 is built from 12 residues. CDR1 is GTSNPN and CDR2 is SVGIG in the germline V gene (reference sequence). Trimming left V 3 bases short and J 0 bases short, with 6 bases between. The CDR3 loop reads CAWRDFSYEQYF. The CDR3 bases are TGTGCCTGGAGGGACTTCTCCTACGAGCAGTACTTC.

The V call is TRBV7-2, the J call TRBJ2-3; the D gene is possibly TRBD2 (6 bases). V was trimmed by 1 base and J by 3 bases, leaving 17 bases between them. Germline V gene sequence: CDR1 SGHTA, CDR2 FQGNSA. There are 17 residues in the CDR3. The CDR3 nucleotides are TGTGCCAGCAGCTTAGTTAGCGGTAGAGGGATAACAGATACGCAGTATTTT. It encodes CASSLVSGRGITDTQYF.

The CDR3 region is CASKKREGMNEQFF. The DNA of the CDR3 is TGTGCCAGCAAAAAGCGGGAGGGCATGAATGAGCAGTTCTTC. J is TRBJ2-1 and V is TRBV6-1; 10 bases map to TRBD2. The CDR3 consists of 14 residues. CDR1 is MNHNS, CDR2 SASEGT, per germline. Trimming removed 7 bases from V and 7 bases from J; junction bases left unmatched: 7.

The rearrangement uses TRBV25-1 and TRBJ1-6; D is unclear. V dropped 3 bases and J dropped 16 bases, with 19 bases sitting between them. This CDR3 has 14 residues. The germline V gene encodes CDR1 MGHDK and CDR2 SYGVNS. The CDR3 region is CASSDSRIITRLHF. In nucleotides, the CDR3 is TGTGCCAGCAGTGACAGTAGGATTATTACTCGTCTCCACTTT.

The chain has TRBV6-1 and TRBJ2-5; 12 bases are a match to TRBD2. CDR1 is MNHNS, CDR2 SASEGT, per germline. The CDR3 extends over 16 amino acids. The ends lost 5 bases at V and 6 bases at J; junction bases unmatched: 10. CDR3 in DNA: TGTGCCAGCAGTAAGACTAGCGGGAGTATCGGGAAGACCCAGTACTTC. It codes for CASSKTSGSIGKTQYF.

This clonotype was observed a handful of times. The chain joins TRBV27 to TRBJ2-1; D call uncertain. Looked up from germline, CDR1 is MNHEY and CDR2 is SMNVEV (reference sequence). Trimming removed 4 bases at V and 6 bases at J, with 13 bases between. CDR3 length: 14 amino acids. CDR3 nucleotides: TGTGCCAGCAGTTCCCCCGGTGGATCCAATGAGCAGTTCTTC. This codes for CASSSPGGSNEQFF.

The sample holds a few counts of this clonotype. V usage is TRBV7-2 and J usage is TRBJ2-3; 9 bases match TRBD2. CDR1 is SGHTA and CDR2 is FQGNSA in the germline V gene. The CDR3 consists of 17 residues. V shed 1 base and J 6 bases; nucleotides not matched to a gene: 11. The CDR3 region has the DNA TGTGCCAGCAGCTTAGGAGGGGGGGGACTAGCAACGGATACGCAGTATTTT. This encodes CASSLGGGGLATDTQYF.

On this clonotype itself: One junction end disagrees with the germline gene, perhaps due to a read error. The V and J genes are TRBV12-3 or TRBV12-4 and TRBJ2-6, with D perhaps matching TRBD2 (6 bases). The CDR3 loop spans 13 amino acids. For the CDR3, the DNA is TGTGCCAGCAGTTTAGCGCGTGACCGGCCGGGGGCTTTC. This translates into CASSLARDRPGAF.

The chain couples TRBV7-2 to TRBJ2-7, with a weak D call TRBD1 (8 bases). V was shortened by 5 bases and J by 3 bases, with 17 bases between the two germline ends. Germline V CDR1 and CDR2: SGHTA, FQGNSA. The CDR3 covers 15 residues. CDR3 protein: CASSTQGGLNYEQYF. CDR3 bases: TGTGCCAGCAGCACACAGGGGGGGTTAAACTACGAGCAGTACTTC.

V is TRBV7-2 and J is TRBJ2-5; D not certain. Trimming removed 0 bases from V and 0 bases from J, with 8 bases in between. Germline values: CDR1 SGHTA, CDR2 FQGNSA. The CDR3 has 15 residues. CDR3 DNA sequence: TGTGCCAGCAGCTTAGCAAGTCGGGACCAAGAGACCCAGTACTTC. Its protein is CASSLASRDQETQYF.

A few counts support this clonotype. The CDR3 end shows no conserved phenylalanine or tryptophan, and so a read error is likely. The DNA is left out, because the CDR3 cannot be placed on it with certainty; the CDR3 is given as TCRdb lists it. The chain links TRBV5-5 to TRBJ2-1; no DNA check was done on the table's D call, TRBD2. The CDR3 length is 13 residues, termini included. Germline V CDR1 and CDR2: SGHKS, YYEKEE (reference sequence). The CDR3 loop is CASSLPLRLRAKP.

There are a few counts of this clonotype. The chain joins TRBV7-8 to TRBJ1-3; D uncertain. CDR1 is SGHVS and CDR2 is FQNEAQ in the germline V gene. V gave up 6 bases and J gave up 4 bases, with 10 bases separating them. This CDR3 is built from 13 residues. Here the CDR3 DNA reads TGTGCCAGCAGTCCGACGGGAGGAAACACCATATATTTT. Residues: CASSPTGGNTIYF. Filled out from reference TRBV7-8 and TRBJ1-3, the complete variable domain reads GAGVSQSPRYKVAKRGQDVALRCDPISGHVSLFWYQQALGQGPEFLTYFQNEAQLDKSGLPSDRFFAERPEGSVSTLKIQRTQQEDSAVYLCASSPTGGNTIYFGEGSWLTVV.

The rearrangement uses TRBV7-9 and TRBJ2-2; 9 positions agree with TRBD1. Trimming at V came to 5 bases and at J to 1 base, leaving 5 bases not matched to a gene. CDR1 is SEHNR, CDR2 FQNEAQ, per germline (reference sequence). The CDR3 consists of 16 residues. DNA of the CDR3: TGTGCCAGCAGCCCTCGGGGACAGGGGAACACCGGGGAGCTGTTTTTT. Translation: CASSPRGQGNTGELFF.

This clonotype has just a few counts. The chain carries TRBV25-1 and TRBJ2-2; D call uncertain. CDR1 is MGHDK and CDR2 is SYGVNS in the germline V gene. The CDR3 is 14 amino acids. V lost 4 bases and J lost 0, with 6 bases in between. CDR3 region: CASSGAANTGELFF. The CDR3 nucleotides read TGTGCCAGCAGTGGGGCAGCGAACACCGGGGAGCTGTTTTTT. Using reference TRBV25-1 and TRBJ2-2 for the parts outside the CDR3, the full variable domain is EADIYQTPRYLVIGTGKKITLECSQTMGHDKMYWYQQDPGMELHLIHYSYGVNSTEKGDLSSESTVSRIRTEHFPLTLESARPSHTSQYLCASSGAANTGELFFGEGSRLTVL.

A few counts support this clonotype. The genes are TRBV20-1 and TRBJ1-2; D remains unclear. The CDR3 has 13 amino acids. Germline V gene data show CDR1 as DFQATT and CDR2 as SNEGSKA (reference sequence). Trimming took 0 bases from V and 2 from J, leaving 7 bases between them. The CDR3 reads CSARDAVNYGYTF. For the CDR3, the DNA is TGCAGTGCTAGAGATGCGGTGAACTATGGCTACACCTTC.

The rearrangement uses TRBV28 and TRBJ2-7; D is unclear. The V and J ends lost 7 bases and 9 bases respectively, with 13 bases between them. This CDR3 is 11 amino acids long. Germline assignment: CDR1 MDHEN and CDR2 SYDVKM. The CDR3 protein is CASKDPAMQYF. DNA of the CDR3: TGTGCCAGCAAAGACCCCGCCATGCAGTACTTC.

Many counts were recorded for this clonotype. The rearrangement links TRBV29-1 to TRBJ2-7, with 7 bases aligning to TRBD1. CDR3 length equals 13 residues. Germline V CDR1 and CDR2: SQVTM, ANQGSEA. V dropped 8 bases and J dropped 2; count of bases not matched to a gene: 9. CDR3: CSPRTGPPYEQYF. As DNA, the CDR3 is TGCAGCCCCCGGACAGGACCTCCCTACGAGCAGTACTTC.

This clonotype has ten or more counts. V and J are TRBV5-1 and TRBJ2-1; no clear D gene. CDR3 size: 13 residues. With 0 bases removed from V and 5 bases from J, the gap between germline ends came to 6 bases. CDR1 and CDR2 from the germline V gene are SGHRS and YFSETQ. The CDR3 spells CASSLVTDNEQFF. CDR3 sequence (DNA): TGCGCCAGCAGCTTGGTAACCGACAATGAGCAGTTCTTC. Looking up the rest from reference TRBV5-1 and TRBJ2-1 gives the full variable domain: KAGVTQTPRYLIKTRGQQVTLSCSPISGHRSVSWYQQTPGQGLQFLFEYFSETQRNKGNFPGRFSGRQFSNSRSEMNVSTLELGDSALYLCASSLVTDNEQFFGPGTRLTVL.

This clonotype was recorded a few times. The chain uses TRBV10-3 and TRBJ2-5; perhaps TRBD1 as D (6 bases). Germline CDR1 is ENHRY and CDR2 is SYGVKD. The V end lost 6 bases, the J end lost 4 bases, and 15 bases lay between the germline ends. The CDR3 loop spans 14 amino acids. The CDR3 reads CAIRPDQGTETQYF. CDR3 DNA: TGTGCCATCAGACCCGATCAGGGGACAGAGACCCAGTACTTC.

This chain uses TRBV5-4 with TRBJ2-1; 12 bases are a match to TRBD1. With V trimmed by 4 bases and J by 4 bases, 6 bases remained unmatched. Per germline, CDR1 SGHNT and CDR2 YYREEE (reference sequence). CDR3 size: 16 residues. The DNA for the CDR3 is TGTGCCAGCAGCACTCGGGACAGGGGGCGTTACAATGAGCAGTTCTTC. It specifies CASSTRDRGRYNEQFF.

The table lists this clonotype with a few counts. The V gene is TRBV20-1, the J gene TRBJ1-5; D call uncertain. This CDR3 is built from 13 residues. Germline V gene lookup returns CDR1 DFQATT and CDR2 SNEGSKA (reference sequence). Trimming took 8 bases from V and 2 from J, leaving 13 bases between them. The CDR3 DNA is TGCAGTACAACACCCGGGGGCAATCAGCCCCAGCATTTT. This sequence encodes CSTTPGGNQPQHF.

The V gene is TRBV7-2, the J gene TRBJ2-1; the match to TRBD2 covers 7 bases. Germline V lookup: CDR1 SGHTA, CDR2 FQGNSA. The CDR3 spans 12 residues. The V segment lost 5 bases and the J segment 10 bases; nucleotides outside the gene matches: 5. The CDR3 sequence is CASSSGVDEQFF. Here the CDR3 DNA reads TGTGCCAGCAGCAGCGGGGTGGACGAGCAGTTCTTC.

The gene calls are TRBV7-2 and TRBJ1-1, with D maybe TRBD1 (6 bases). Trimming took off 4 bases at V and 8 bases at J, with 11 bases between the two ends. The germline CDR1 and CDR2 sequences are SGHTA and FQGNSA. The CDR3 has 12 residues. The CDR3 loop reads CASSWGAAEAFF. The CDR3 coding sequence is TGTGCCAGCAGCTGGGGGGCAGCAGAAGCTTTCTTT.

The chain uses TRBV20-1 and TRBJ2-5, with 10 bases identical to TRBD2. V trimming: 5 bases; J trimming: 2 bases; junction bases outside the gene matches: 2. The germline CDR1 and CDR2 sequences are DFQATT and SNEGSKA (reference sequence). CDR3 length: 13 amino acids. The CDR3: CSAQAGGQETQYF. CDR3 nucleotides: TGCAGTGCTCAAGCGGGGGGGCAAGAGACCCAGTACTTC.

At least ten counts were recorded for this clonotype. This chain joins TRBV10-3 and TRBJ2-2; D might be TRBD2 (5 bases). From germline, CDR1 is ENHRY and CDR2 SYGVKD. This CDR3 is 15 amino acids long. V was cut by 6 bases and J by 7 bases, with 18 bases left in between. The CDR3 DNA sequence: TGTGCCATCAGGATAGCGCTATTAGGTGGCGGGGAGCTGTTTTTT. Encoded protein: CAIRIALLGGGELFF.

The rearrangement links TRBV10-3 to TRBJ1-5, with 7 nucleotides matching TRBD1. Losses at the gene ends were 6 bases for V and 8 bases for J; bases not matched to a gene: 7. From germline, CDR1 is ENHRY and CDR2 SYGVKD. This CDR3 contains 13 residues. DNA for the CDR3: TGTGCCATCAGGGGGACAGAGGGTGAGCCCCAGCATTTT. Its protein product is CAIRGTEGEPQHF.